This is a list of T cell receptor beta chains from one sample in a study of cytomegalovirus exposure and HLA in healthy donors. Profiled with immunoSEQ multiplex PCR; TCRdb holds only in-frame clones, not every one. The sample has more than 85,000 clones, around 80% seen once. The specimen was PBMCs. Source of these receptors: a male donor in good health and CMV-seropositive. CDR3s include the opening cysteine and the closing phenylalanine or tryptophan. The D gene is left open where the match is weak. Some rows mark clone size as missing; the rest say once, few, many or name a class of expanded clone.

CDR3nt: TGTGCCAGCAGCCAATTAAGACAGGGCCCCACCTACGAGCAGTACTTC
CDR3aa: CASSQLRQGPTYEQYF
d_gene: TRBD1
abundance: -
j_gene: TRBJ2-7
v_gene: TRBV14

CDR3nt: TGCGCCAGCAGCTTGAGCCAGGGCGGTACCGGGGAGCTGTTTTTT
CDR3aa: CASSLSQGGTGELFF
d_gene: -
abundance: few
j_gene: TRBJ2-2
v_gene: TRBV5-1

CDR3nt: TGTGCCAGCAGCTCGCCGACAGTTTTAGCCAAAAACATTCAGTACTTC
CDR3aa: CASSSPTVLAKNIQYF
d_gene: -
abundance: -
j_gene: TRBJ2-4
v_gene: TRBV7-9

CDR3nt: TGTGCCAGCAGCTTACAGGGGGCTTTCTACGAGCAGTACTTC
CDR3aa: CASSLQGAFYEQYF
d_gene: TRBD1
abundance: -
j_gene: TRBJ2-7
v_gene: TRBV7-8

CDR3nt: TGCGCCAGCAGCCAAGATCCGACATCTGGAAACACCATATATTTT
CDR3aa: CASSQDPTSGNTIYF
d_gene: -
abundance: few
j_gene: TRBJ1-3
v_gene: TRBV4-1

CDR3nt: TGTGCCAGCAGTGAGGTAGCGGGGAACTACAATGAGCAGTTCTTC
CDR3aa: CASSEVAGNYNEQFF
d_gene: TRBD2
abundance: -
j_gene: TRBJ2-1
v_gene: TRBV6-4

CDR3nt: TGTGCCAGCAGCCTAAGGGGCCTCCAAACTTTCAATGAGCAGTTCTTC
CDR3aa: CASSLRGLQTFNEQFF
d_gene: -
abundance: -
j_gene: TRBJ2-1
v_gene: TRBV5-8

CDR3nt: TGTGCCAGCGCGCGGGGGCCAGCAGATACGCAGTATTTT
CDR3aa: CASARGPADTQYF
d_gene: -
abundance: -
j_gene: TRBJ2-3
v_gene: TRBV7-3

CDR3nt: TGTGCCAGCAGTCTACCGACAGGGGGCGCCGAGACCCAGTACTTC
CDR3aa: CASSLPTGGAETQYF
d_gene: TRBD1
abundance: -
j_gene: TRBJ2-5
v_gene: TRBV28

CDR3nt: TGCGCCAGCAGGGGAACTCCGGGACAGGGATTTTCTGCTGGAAACACCATATATTTT
CDR3aa: CASRGTPGQGFSAGNTIYF
d_gene: TRBD1
abundance: -
j_gene: TRBJ1-3
v_gene: TRBV4-1